Sequencing of this T cell receptor (beta chain) was carried out in a study of T cell responses to AZD1222 COVID-19 vaccine. Study overall: The study pooled second doses at about 4 or about 12 weeks.

Study-wide results and limits: Close to half of spike-specific TCRs reportedly recognize unmutated variant regions. Donors in the cohort were predominantly white British and more often female, and clonal diversity was possibly underestimated. At baseline, seropositivity was found in only six or seven AZD1222 recipients.

Per the germline V gene, CDR1 is MDHEN and CDR2 is SYDVKM. V lost 4 bases and J lost 4; bases outside the gene matches: 7. This CDR3 has 16 residues. The assay was immunoSEQ multiplex PCR, and TCRdb's table has in-frame clones only and misses some. The table has some 120,000 clones, over 70% seen once. About this clone: Its matching antigen is unknown.

The chain recombines TRBV28 with TRBJ2-4; the match to TRBD2 covers 10 bases. The sample was peripheral blood, taken on day 0 of AZD1222 vaccination. The sequence derives from an adult in good health. CDR3 sequence: CASSYSGGNSKNIQYF. The CDR3 nucleotides read TGTGCCAGCAGTTATAGCGGGGGGAATTCTAAAAACATTCAGTACTTC.